The sequence of this TCR beta chain was determined in a study of T cells expressing NK-cell markers. After re-calling the 5' RACE reads, TCRdb lists one entry per CDR3 protein, DNA absent. Its listing shows roughly 430,000 distinct CDR3 sequences. The CDR3 has 12 amino acids. Germline assignment: CDR1 SEHNR and CDR2 FQNEAQ (reference sequence). This clonotype was sampled from a woman aged 18 to 75 in good health. This sequence joins TRBV7-9 and TRBJ2-7. Sequencing was carried out using blood T cells: a sorted CD56 or NKG2C T cell subset, CD4+ or CD8+ T cells, or bulk PBMC T cells (not recorded which). The CDR3 spells CASSSTFHEQYF.